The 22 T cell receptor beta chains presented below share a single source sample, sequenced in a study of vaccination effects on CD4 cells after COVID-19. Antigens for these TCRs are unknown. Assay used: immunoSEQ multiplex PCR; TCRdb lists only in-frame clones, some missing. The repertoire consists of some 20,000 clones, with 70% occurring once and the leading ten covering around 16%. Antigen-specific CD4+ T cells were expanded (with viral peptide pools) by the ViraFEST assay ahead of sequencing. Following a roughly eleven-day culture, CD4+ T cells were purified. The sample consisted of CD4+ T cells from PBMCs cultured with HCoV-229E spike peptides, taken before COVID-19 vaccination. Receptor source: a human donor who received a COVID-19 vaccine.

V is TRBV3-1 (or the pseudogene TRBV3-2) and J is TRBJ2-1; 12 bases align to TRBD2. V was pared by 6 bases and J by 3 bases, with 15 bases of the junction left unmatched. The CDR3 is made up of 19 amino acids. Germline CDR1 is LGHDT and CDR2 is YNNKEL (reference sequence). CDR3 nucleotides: TGTGCCAGCAGACGTCTAGCGGGAGGGGCAGGAAAATACTACAATGAGCAGTTCTTC. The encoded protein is CASRRLAGGAGKYYNEQFF.

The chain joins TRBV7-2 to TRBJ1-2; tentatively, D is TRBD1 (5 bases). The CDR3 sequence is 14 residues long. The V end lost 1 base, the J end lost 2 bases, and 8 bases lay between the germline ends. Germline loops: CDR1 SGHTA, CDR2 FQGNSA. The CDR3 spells CASSLEGNNYGYTF. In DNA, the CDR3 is TGTGCCAGCAGCTTAGAGGGGAACAACTATGGCTACACCTTC. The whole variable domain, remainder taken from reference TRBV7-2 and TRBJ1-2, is GAGVSQSPSNKVTEKGKDVELRCDPISGHTALYWYRQSLGQGLEFLIYFQGNSAPDKSGLPSDRFSAERTGGSVSTLTIQRTQQEDSAVYLCASSLEGNNYGYTFGSGTRLTVV.

The CDR3 protein is CASSRTNYRRSSYNSPLHF. The DNA for the CDR3 is TGTGCCAGCAGCCGTACGAATTACAGGAGGAGCTCCTATAATTCACCCCTCCACTTT. V and J are TRBV7-2 and TRBJ1-6, with a weak D call TRBD1 (5 bases). V lost 5 bases to trimming and J lost 0 bases, with 20 bases between them. Germline values: CDR1 SGHTA, CDR2 FQGNSA. The CDR3 loop spans 19 amino acids.

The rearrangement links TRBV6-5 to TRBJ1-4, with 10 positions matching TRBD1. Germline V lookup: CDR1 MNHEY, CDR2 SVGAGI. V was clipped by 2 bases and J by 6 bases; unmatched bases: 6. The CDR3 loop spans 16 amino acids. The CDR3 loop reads CASSYESGTGDEKLFF. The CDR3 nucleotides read TGTGCCAGCAGTTACGAATCCGGGACAGGGGATGAAAAACTGTTTTTT.

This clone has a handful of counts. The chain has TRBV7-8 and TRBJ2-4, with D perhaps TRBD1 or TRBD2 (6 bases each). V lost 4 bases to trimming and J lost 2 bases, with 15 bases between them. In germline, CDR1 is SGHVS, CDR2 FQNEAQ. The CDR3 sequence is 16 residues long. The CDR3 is CASSSRGVAPKNIQYF. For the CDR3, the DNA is TGTGCCAGCAGCTCAAGGGGGGTAGCGCCCAAAAACATTCAGTACTTC.

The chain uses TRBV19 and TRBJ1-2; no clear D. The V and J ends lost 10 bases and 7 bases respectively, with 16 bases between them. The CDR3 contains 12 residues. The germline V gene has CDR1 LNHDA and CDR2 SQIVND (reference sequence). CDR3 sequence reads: CAIRSPILGYTF. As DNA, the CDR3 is TGTGCCATCCGGAGCCCTATACTTGGCTACACCTTC.

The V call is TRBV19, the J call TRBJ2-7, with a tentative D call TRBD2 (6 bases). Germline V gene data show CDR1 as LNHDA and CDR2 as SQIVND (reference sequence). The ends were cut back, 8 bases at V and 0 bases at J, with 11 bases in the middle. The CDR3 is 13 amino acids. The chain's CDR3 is CASGGQLSYEQYF. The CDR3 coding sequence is TGTGCCAGTGGAGGGCAACTCTCCTACGAGCAGTACTTC.

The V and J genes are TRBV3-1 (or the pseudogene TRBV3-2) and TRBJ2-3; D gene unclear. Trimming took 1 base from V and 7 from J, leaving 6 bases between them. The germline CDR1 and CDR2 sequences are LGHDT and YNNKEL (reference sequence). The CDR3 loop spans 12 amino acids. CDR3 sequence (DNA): TGTGCCAGCAGCCAAGGGGTCAATACGCAGTATTTT. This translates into CASSQGVNTQYF.

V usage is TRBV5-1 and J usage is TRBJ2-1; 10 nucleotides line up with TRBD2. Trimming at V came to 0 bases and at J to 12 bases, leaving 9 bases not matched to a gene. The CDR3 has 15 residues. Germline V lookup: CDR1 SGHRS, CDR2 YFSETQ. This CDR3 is CASSLEVAGGRGQFF. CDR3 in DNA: TGCGCCAGCAGCTTGGAGGTAGCGGGAGGCCGAGGGCAGTTCTTC.

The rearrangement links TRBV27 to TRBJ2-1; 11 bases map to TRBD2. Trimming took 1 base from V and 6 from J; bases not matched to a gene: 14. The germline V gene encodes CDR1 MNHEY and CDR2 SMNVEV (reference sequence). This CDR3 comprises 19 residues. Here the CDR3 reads CASSLFRSSGRYSVNEQFF. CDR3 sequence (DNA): TGTGCCAGCAGTTTATTTCGTTCTAGCGGGAGGTATTCAGTCAATGAGCAGTTCTTC.

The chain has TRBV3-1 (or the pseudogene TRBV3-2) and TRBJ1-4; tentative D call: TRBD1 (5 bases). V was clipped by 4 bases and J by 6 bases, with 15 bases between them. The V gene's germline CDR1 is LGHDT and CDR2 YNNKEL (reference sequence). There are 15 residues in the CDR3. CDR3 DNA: TGTGCCAGCAGCCCCCGAGGCCTGGGGGATGAAAAACTGTTTTTT. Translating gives CASSPRGLGDEKLFF.

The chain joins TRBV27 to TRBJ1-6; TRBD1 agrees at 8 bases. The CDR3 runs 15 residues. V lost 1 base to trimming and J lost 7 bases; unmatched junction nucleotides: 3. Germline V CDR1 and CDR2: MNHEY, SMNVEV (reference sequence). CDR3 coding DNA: TGTGCCAGCAGTTTATGGGACAGGTTAAATTCACCCCTCCACTTT. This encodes CASSLWDRLNSPLHF.

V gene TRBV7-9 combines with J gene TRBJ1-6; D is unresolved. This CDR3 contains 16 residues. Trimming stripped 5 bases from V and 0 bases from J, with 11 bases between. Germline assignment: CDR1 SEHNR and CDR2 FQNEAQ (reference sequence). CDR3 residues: CASSHGLSSYNSPLHF. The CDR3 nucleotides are TGTGCCAGCAGCCATGGATTATCCTCCTATAATTCACCCCTCCACTTT.

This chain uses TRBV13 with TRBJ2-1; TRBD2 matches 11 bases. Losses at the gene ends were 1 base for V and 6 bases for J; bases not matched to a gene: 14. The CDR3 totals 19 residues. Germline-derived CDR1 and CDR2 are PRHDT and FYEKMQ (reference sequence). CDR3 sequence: CASSLDPGLAGHQSNEQFF. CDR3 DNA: TGTGCCAGCAGCTTAGATCCCGGACTAGCGGGCCATCAATCCAATGAGCAGTTCTTC.

CDR3 residues: CASSYSIGGNQPQHF. The CDR3 DNA sequence: TGTGCCAGCAGTTACTCGATCGGGGGGAATCAGCCCCAGCATTTT. J is TRBJ1-5 and V is TRBV6-5; weak D call: TRBD1 (5 bases). This CDR3 contains 15 residues. The V end lost 0 bases, the J end lost 4 bases, and 10 bases lay between the germline ends. Germline lookup yields CDR1 MNHEY and CDR2 SVGAGI.

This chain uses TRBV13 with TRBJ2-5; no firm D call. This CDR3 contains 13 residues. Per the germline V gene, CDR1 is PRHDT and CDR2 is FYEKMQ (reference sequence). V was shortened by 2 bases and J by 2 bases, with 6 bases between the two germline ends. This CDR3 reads CASSLFSQETQYF. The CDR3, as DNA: TGTGCCAGCAGCTTATTTAGTCAAGAGACCCAGTACTTC.

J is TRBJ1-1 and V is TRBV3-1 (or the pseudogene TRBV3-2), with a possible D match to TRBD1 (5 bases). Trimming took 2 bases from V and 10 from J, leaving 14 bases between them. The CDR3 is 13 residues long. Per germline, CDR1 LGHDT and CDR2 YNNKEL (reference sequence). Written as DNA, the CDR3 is TGTGCCAGCAGCCAACAGGGAGAACTGGGAGCTTTCTTT. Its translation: CASSQQGELGAFF.

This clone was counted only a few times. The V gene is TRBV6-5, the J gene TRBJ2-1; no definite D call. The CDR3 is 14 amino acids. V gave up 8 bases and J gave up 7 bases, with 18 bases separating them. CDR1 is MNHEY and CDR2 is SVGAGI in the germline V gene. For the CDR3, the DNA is TGTGCCAGCCTTGAGGTCGGGCTCAAGAATGAGCAGTTCTTC. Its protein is CASLEVGLKNEQFF.

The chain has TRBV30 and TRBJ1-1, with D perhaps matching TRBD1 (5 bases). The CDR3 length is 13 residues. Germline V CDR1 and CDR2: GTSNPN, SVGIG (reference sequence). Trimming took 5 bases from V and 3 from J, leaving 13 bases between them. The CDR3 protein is CAWARGGDTEAFF. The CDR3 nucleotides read TGTGCCTGGGCCCGGGGGGGAGACACTGAAGCTTTCTTT.

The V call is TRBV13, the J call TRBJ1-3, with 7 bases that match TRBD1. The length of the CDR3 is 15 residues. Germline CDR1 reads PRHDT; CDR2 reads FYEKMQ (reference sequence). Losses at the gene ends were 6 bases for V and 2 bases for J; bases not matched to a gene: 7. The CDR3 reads CASRNRGSPGNTIYF. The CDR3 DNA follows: TGTGCCAGCAGAAACAGGGGCAGTCCTGGAAACACCATATATTTT.

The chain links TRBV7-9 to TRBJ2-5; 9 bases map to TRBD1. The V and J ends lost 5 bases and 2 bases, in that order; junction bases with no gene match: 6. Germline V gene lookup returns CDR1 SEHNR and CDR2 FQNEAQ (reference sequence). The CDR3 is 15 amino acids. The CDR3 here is CASSPGTGPQETQYF. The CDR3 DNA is TGTGCCAGCAGCCCAGGGACAGGGCCACAAGAGACCCAGTACTTC.

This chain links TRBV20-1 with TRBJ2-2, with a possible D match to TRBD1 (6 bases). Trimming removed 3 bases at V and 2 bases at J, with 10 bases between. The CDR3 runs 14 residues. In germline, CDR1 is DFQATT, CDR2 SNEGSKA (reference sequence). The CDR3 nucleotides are TGCAGTGCTAGTGGGACACTAAACACCGGGGAGCTGTTTTTT. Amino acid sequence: CSASGTLNTGELFF.